The table lists the clone carrying this T cell receptor beta chain with a count of one. Its antigen is not known. This likely comes from a read error, as the CDR3 has no conserved phenylalanine or tryptophan at its end. Between roughly 20 and 32 mg of unsorted bulk tissue served as the source from which RNA and DNA were co-extracted. Each tumor sample had over 75% viable tumor cells. These data originate in a study of tumor-infiltrating lymphocytes in primary liver carcinoma. Whole-study context: Spanning 30 to 69 years of age, the patients were men and women.

Study-wide findings and caveats: Only about 7-24% of top clones appeared in all five tumor regions. Tumors had a significantly higher top-250-clone fraction than blood (p = 0.039).

The CDR3 has 14 residues. V lost 8 bases to trimming and J lost 6 bases; unmatched junction nucleotides: 7. Germline CDR1 and CDR2: LNHNV and YYDKDF (reference sequence). The template, 500 ng total RNA, yielded TCR beta cDNA made with a constant-region primer. Three nested multiplex PCR rounds of slightly modified ARM-PCR generated TCR beta libraries. Both of the initial two PCR rounds ran for approximately 11 cycles and employed TRBV1-TRBV30 forward primers alongside a C-beta reverse primer. TCRdb independently ran MiXCR on the multiplex PCR reads; one entry per CDR3 protein. The data contain around 78,000 distinct CDR3 sequences, about 64% of them seen just once; the ten biggest clones take up about 13%.

The chain employs TRBV15 and TRBJ2-1, with TRBD2 matching over 10 bases. Sequenced sample: liver tumor tissue from sampling region 4. Described subset: tumor region T4, right-lateral pole. This clonotype originated in an older woman with primary liver carcinoma and hepatitis B virus infection. The CDR3 DNA reads as TGTGCCACCCAGGGGACTAGCGTATGCAATGAGCAGTTCATC. The encoded protein is CATQGTSVCNEQFI.